The clone carrying this TCR beta chain was observed a handful of times. Its matching antigen is unknown. These data belong to a study of T-cell memory formation after mild COVID-19. The CDR3 has 15 amino acids. Germline V gives CDR1 MGHRA, CDR2 YSYEKL. With V trimmed by 3 bases and J by 6 bases, 5 bases remained unmatched. With constant-segment primers, 5'RACE yielded cDNA libraries of TCR alpha and TCR beta that carried sample barcodes and UMIs. Via MiXCR, TCRdb re-called the 5' RACE reads, giving one row per CDR3 protein. Here the sample spans 350,000 to 500,000 distinct CDR3 sequences, approximately 19% being singletons. Findings of the study overall: Contracting CD8+ clones were enriched in EMRA, CD4+ mainly in CM and EM. Cross-reactive memory seemingly joined, as some responding clones were found in pre-infection memory. Later expanders leaned CD4+, whereas day 15 to 85 contracting clones were balanced CD4/CD8.

The chain joins TRBV4-1 to TRBJ1-5; 10 bases line up with TRBD1. Sequencing was performed on PBMCs or a T cell subset sorted from them (not recorded which). The source of this sequence is a young man who had mild COVID-19 (a few samples of this study predate the infection). Cell type and time point are not known. CDR3 protein: CASSQGTGVGQPQHF. The CDR3 nucleotides read TGCGCCAGCAGCCAGGGGACAGGGGTGGGTCAGCCCCAGCATTTT.